Below, 31 T cell receptor beta chains from the same sample are listed, as sequenced in a study of blood T cell repertoires in COVID-19. Method: immunoSEQ multiplex PCR; TCRdb's copy keeps in-frame clones and lacks some. The sample has a few hundred thousand clones; over 75% are singletons. The sequencing sample was made of peripheral blood. The receptors originated from a man aged 45 to 65 with active or convalescent COVID-19.

This clone appeared a single time. The J gene is TRBJ2-7, the V gene TRBV28; the match to TRBD2 covers 13 bases. Germline V gene lookup returns CDR1 MDHEN and CDR2 SYDVKM. The V segment lost 3 bases and the J segment 4 bases; nucleotides outside the gene matches: 9. This CDR3 region has 17 residues. CDR3 nucleotide sequence: TGTGCCAGCAGTTTGACGCCGGGACTAGCGGGACTGTACGAGCAGTACTTC. Translated, it gives CASSLTPGLAGLYEQYF. Full variable domain (outside the CDR3, taken from reference TRBV28 and TRBJ2-7): DVKVTQSSRYLVKRTGEKVFLECVQDMDHENMFWYRQDPGLGLRLIYFSYDVKMKEKGDIPEGYSVSREKKERFSLILESASTNQTSMYLCASSLTPGLAGLYEQYFGPGTRLTVT.

V and J are TRBV18 and TRBJ2-2; 7 positions match TRBD1. This CDR3 contains 15 residues. The ends lost 6 bases at V and 6 bases at J; junction bases unmatched: 10. The germline gives CDR1 KGHSH, CDR2 LQKENI. This CDR3 is CASSQDRVVPGELFF. As DNA, the CDR3 is TGTGCCAGCTCTCAAGACAGGGTTGTTCCCGGGGAGCTGTTTTTT.

The chain links TRBV2 to TRBJ2-7, with 13 bases fitting TRBD2. This CDR3 region has 17 residues. CDR1 and CDR2 (germline): SNHLY, FYNNEI. The V segment lost 8 bases and the J segment 2 bases; nucleotides outside the gene matches: 12. The CDR3 is CASRRTSGSRVPYEQYF. CDR3 bases: TGTGCCAGCCGGAGGACTAGCGGGAGCCGCGTACCCTACGAGCAGTACTTC.

The chain is built from TRBV7-8 and TRBJ1-4; 7 bases are shared with TRBD1. V trimming: 5 bases; J trimming: 3 bases; junction bases outside the gene matches: 6. Per germline, CDR1 SGHVS and CDR2 FQNEAQ. This CDR3 is built from 15 residues. The CDR3 DNA follows: TGTGCCAGCAGCCTGACAGGGCGGGCTAATGAAAAACTGTTTTTT. It codes for CASSLTGRANEKLFF.

CDR3 in DNA: TGTGCCAGCAGCCATAGCGGGAGGCTCACCTACGAGCAGTACTTC. It encodes CASSHSGRLTYEQYF. This rearrangement joins TRBV3-1 (or the pseudogene TRBV3-2) to TRBJ2-7; 10 bases map to TRBD2. This CDR3 is 15 amino acids long. The V segment lost 3 bases and the J segment 2 bases; nucleotides outside the gene matches: 4. From germline, CDR1 is LGHDT and CDR2 YNNKEL (reference sequence).

V and J are TRBV5-1 and TRBJ2-2; 7 nucleotides agree with TRBD2. V dropped 2 bases and J dropped 6; count of bases not matched to a gene: 7. CDR1 and CDR2 from the germline V gene are SGHRS and YFSETQ. The CDR3 consists of 15 residues. The CDR3 coding sequence is TGCGCCAGCAGCTTCCTGGCGGGAGCCGCCGGGGAGCTGTTTTTT. Protein: CASSFLAGAAGELFF.

This chain joins TRBV4-1 and TRBJ2-7, with 9 nucleotides matching TRBD2. The CDR3 spans 15 residues. The J segment lost 4 bases and the V segment lost 3 bases, leaving 7 bases of the junction unmatched. In germline, CDR1 is MGHRA, CDR2 YSYEKL. The CDR3 here is CASSHSTSGTYEQYF. The CDR3 DNA is TGCGCCAGCAGCCACTCGACTAGCGGAACTTACGAGCAGTACTTC.

The chain employs TRBV30 and TRBJ1-6; no definite D call. Trimming removed 8 bases at V and 9 bases at J, with 14 bases between. The germline V gene encodes CDR1 GTSNPN and CDR2 SVGIG (reference sequence). CDR3 size: 12 residues. The chain's CDR3 is CAVRTTSSPLHF. The CDR3 region has the DNA TGTGCCGTTAGGACCACTAGTTCACCCCTCCACTTT.

The chain joins TRBV9 to TRBJ1-1; D is possibly TRBD1 (5 bases). This CDR3 comprises 16 residues. The V gene's germline CDR1 is SGDLS and CDR2 YYNGEE. The V gene lost 2 bases and the J gene lost 1 base, with 15 bases spanning the gap. The CDR3: CASSVGQATWNTEAFF. The CDR3 DNA reads TGTGCCAGCAGCGTGGGGCAGGCTACATGGAACACTGAAGCTTTCTTT.

The V call is TRBV27, the J call TRBJ2-7; TRBD2 matches 9 bases. Germline values: CDR1 MNHEY, CDR2 SMNVEV (reference sequence). CDR3 size: 20 residues. V lost 2 bases to trimming and J lost 6 bases; unmatched junction nucleotides: 23. CDR3 bases: TGTGCCAGCAGTTTACCCCGTCTGGTGGGGCTGAATGGACTAGCGTTCGAGCAGTACTTC. Protein sequence: CASSLPRLVGLNGLAFEQYF.

CDR3 DNA sequence: TGTGCCATCAGTGAGATCAGCACAGGGAATGGCTACACCTTC. Its translation is CAISEISTGNGYTF. This chain links TRBV10-3 with TRBJ1-2, with a possible D match to TRBD1 (6 bases). V was trimmed by 2 bases and J by 6 bases, leaving 13 bases between them. Looked up from germline, CDR1 is ENHRY and CDR2 is SYGVKD. CDR3 length equals 14 residues.

CDR3 DNA: TGTGCCAGCACCACCCCAGGGGCGAACACTGAAGCTTTCTTT. It codes for CASTTPGANTEAFF. The chain joins TRBV6-5 to TRBJ1-1; D is possibly TRBD1 (6 bases). The CDR3 runs 14 residues. V lost 7 bases, J lost 1 base, and 13 bases lay in between. Per germline, CDR1 MNHEY and CDR2 SVGAGI.

The chain joins TRBV9 to TRBJ1-6; no firm D call. Trimming stripped 3 bases from V and 0 bases from J, with 13 bases between. The CDR3 covers 17 residues. CDR1 and CDR2 (germline): SGDLS, YYNGEE. CDR3 sequence: CASSGGVESSYNSPLHF. The DNA for the CDR3 is TGTGCCAGCAGCGGAGGCGTTGAGAGCTCCTATAATTCACCCCTCCACTTT.

Concerning this clone: The junction and the germline gene differ at one end; a read error may be behind it. The chain recombines TRBV7-7 with TRBJ1-5; TRBD1 matches at 8 bases. The CDR3 has 16 amino acids. Looked up from germline, CDR1 is SSHAT and CDR2 is FNYEAQ (reference sequence). The CDR3 here is CASSLYGQGVKQPQHF. CDR3 in DNA: TGTGCTAGCAGCTTATATGGACAGGGAGTGAAACAGCCCCAGCATTTT.

The rearrangement joins TRBV20-1 to TRBJ2-5, with D possibly being TRBD2 (5 bases). The germline gives CDR1 DFQATT, CDR2 SNEGSKA (reference sequence). The CDR3 consists of 11 residues. V lost 3 bases to trimming and J lost 5 bases, with 7 bases between them. The CDR3 here is CSASREETQYF. CDR3 nucleotide sequence: TGCAGTGCTAGTAGGGAGGAGACCCAGTACTTC.

The chain recombines TRBV3-1 (or the pseudogene TRBV3-2) with TRBJ2-5; TRBD1 aligns across 8 bases. This CDR3 has 14 amino acids. Trimming cost V 8 bases and J 5 bases; bases outside gene matches: 10. The V gene's germline CDR1 is LGHDT and CDR2 YNNKEL (reference sequence). The CDR3 sequence is CASGRQGAGETQYF. CDR3 nucleotides: TGTGCCAGCGGGAGGCAGGGGGCAGGGGAGACCCAGTACTTC.

V is TRBV28 and J is TRBJ2-4; D might be TRBD1 (6 bases). The germline gives CDR1 MDHEN, CDR2 SYDVKM. Trimming took 6 bases from V and 8 from J, leaving 8 bases between them. CDR3 length equals 11 residues. The CDR3 region has the DNA TGTGCCAGCAGGGACAGTTACATTCAGTACTTC. It encodes CASRDSYIQYF.

V and J are TRBV4-3 and TRBJ2-2, with 7 bases matching TRBD1. The CDR3 sequence is 16 residues long. The trim removed 0 bases at V and 3 bases at J, leaving 4 bases unmatched. Looked up from germline, CDR1 is LGHNA and CDR2 is YSLEER. CDR3 protein: CASSQDPGGHTGELFF. The DNA for the CDR3 is TGCGCCAGCAGCCAAGACCCAGGGGGTCACACCGGGGAGCTGTTTTTT.

V is TRBV28 and J is TRBJ2-5, with 7 bases matching TRBD2. V was clipped by 6 bases and J by 3 bases; unmatched bases: 13. The CDR3 contains 16 residues. Germline-derived CDR1 and CDR2 are MDHEN and SYDVKM. As DNA, the CDR3 is TGTGCCAGCAGGATTTCGAGGGGACGGGGGGAAGAGACCCAGTACTTC. Translation gives CASRISRGRGEETQYF.

The chain recombines TRBV9 with TRBJ2-1, with D possibly matching TRBD1 (5 bases). There are 16 residues in the CDR3. Germline V lookup: CDR1 SGDLS, CDR2 YYNGEE. Trimming pared 0 bases from V and 5 bases from J, leaving 15 bases between. CDR3: CASSVEGYGGHNEQFF. In nucleotides, the CDR3 is TGTGCCAGCAGCGTAGAGGGGTACGGCGGACACAATGAGCAGTTCTTC.

Turning to this clone: This same CDR3 is encoded by further DNA sequences in the sample. The V gene is TRBV9, the J gene TRBJ1-1; a possible D gene is TRBD1 (6 bases). There are 16 residues in the CDR3. Trimming shortened V by 0 bases and J by 0 bases, and 12 bases separated the two germline ends. Germline V gene sequence: CDR1 SGDLS, CDR2 YYNGEE. CDR3 nucleotides: TGTGCCAGCAGCGTAGGAGCTGGACAGTTGAACACTGAAGCTTTCTTT. Translating it yields CASSVGAGQLNTEAFF.

The chain combines TRBV7-2 with TRBJ1-1; 7 bases are a match to TRBD1. The CDR3 loop spans 14 amino acids. The germline CDR1 and CDR2 sequences are SGHTA and FQGNSA. V was pared by 5 bases and J by 1 base, with 4 bases of the junction left unmatched. The CDR3 region is CASSRGQPNTEAFF. The DNA for the CDR3 is TGTGCCAGCAGCCGGGGACAGCCGAACACTGAAGCTTTCTTT.

This rearrangement joins TRBV7-2 to TRBJ2-7, with 12 bases that match TRBD2. Germline loops: CDR1 SGHTA, CDR2 FQGNSA. The trim removed 5 bases at V and 6 bases at J, leaving 8 bases unmatched. The CDR3 is 15 residues long. The CDR3 spells CASSPWTSGTGEQYF. The CDR3, as DNA: TGTGCCAGCAGCCCTTGGACTAGCGGGACTGGCGAGCAGTACTTC. Full variable domain (remainder filled in from reference TRBV7-2 and TRBJ2-7): GAGVSQSPSNKVTEKGKDVELRCDPISGHTALYWYRQSLGQGLEFLIYFQGNSAPDKSGLPSDRFSAERTGGSVSTLTIQRTQQEDSAVYLCASSPWTSGTGEQYFGPGTRLTVT.

The rearrangement uses TRBV7-9 and TRBJ2-5; 7 nucleotides align to TRBD1. The V segment lost 5 bases and the J segment 2 bases; nucleotides outside the gene matches: 8. In germline, CDR1 is SEHNR, CDR2 FQNEAQ (reference sequence). This CDR3 region has 15 residues. The CDR3 DNA reads TGTGCCAGCAGCACCAGGGGGACCCCGCAAGAGACCCAGTACTTC. Its protein product is CASSTRGTPQETQYF.

The rearrangement joins TRBV13 to TRBJ1-2; perhaps TRBD1 as D (6 bases). This CDR3 contains 13 residues. The germline gives CDR1 PRHDT, CDR2 FYEKMQ (reference sequence). Between the trimmed V and J ends, which lost 4 bases and 8 bases, there was a span of 14 bases. Here the CDR3 DNA reads TGTGCCAGCAGCTCGGACAGATACGGCGGCTACACCTTC. Residues: CASSSDRYGGYTF.

The CDR3 region has the DNA TGCGCCAGCAGCCCCAGGGAGGGTATGGGGGATGGCTACACCTTC. This sequence encodes CASSPREGMGDGYTF. The chain has TRBV4-1 and TRBJ1-2, with a tentative D call TRBD1 (5 bases). This CDR3 is built from 15 residues. The V end was cut by 4 bases, the J end by 6 bases, with 18 bases between. Per the germline V gene, CDR1 is MGHRA and CDR2 is YSYEKL.

The V and J genes are TRBV7-9 and TRBJ2-5; 8 bases match TRBD1. This CDR3 is 14 amino acids long. Per the germline V gene, CDR1 is SEHNR and CDR2 is FQNEAQ (reference sequence). Trimming cost V 5 bases and J 5 bases; bases outside gene matches: 7. CDR3 sequence reads: CASSATDREETQYF. CDR3 bases: TGTGCCAGCAGCGCAACGGACAGGGAGGAGACCCAGTACTTC. The full variable domain, rest sourced from reference TRBV7-9 and TRBJ2-5, is DTGVSQNPRHKITKRGQNVTFRCDPISEHNRLYWYRQTLGQGPEFLTYFQNEAQLEKSRLLSDRFSAERPKGSFSTLEIQRTEQGDSAMYLCASSATDREETQYFGPGTRLLVL.

The table lists this clone with a few counts. The gene calls are TRBV4-2 and TRBJ2-3, with 9 bases aligning to TRBD2. The CDR3 runs 17 residues. The germline gives CDR1 LGHNA, CDR2 YNFKEQ. The V gene end was trimmed by 3 bases and the J gene end by 7 bases; junction bases not matched to a gene: 14. The CDR3: CASSQGLRASGINTQYF. CDR3 DNA sequence: TGTGCCAGCAGCCAGGGTTTAAGGGCTAGCGGGATTAATACGCAGTATTTT.

This chain connects TRBV9 to TRBJ1-6, with D possibly TRBD1 on 5 matching bases. V dropped 2 bases and J dropped 10 bases, with 16 bases sitting between them. Germline V gives CDR1 SGDLS, CDR2 YYNGEE. This CDR3 spans 15 amino acids. The CDR3 spells CASSVTPGGGSPLHF. The DNA for the CDR3 is TGTGCCAGCAGCGTCACCCCGGGGGGGGGATCACCCCTCCACTTT.

This clone is a singleton in its sample. The chain is built from TRBV15 and TRBJ2-3; D call uncertain. The V gene's germline CDR1 is LNHNV and CDR2 YYDKDF (reference sequence). CDR3 length: 13 residues. Between the trimmed V and J ends, which lost 1 base and 3 bases, there was a span of 5 bases. The CDR3 DNA is TGTGCCACCAGCAGAGGACTGACAGATACGCAGTATTTT. It encodes CATSRGLTDTQYF.

The chain carries TRBV7-3 and TRBJ2-7; D might be TRBD2 (6 bases). The CDR3 is 16 residues long. Germline loops: CDR1 SGHTA, CDR2 FQGTGA. V was pared by 8 bases and J by 5 bases, with 25 bases between. The CDR3 coding sequence is TGTGCCAGCCTCGATGGTACACTTCGGAGGGACCACGAGCAGTACTTC. Translation: CASLDGTLRRDHEQYF.